The clone carrying this T cell receptor (beta chain) appeared a few times. The target antigen is unknown. This sample was included in a study of T cell repertoires in cytomegalovirus infection. About the research overall: The authors relied on CMV epitopes, both recently identified HLA-C-restricted and well-studied HLA-B-restricted. An indication of both CMV infection and matching HLA type came from public TCR beta signatures. Study-wide results and limits: CMV-specific TCR beta clonotypes restricted by HLA-C dominated the ex vivo response. Based on cumulative public TCR beta family frequency, carriers of CMV plus the relevant HLA were identified.

TCRdb called the reads again in MiXCR, with one record for every CDR3 protein. The profile shows around 49,000 distinct CDR3 sequences, more than 15% of them singletons. Germline values: CDR1 MNHNS, CDR2 SASEGT. The CDR3 loop spans 12 amino acids. V was clipped by 1 base and J by 4 bases, with 3 bases between them. Source: CD8+ T cells from cultured PBMCs, taken from culture after CMV antigen stimulation. V is TRBV6-1 and J is TRBJ2-3; D ambiguous. The clonotype comes from a human donor in good health (CMV status not recorded). Some clones in this sample may be carry-over from other donors' samples. This CDR3 is CASSEGPDTQYF. As DNA, the CDR3 is TGTGCCAGCAGTGAAGGCCCAGATACGCAGTATTTT.